A single sample gave rise to the 20 T cell receptor beta chains below, sequenced in a study of beta chain features in type 1 diabetes. The sequenced template was cDNA made from the entire isolated RNA. Produced via immunoSEQ multiplex PCR; TCRdb's table is partial and in-frame only. The sample has 450,000 to 600,000 clones; approximately 28% are singletons. The sequenced sample consisted of naive CD4+ T cells from blood. These receptors were collected from a man aged 18 to 29 in good health.

This clone was observed a few times. The chain employs TRBV29-1 and TRBJ1-1, with unresolved D. The CDR3 runs 11 residues. Trimming removed 3 bases at V and 3 bases at J, with 5 bases between. Germline V gene lookup returns CDR1 SQVTM and CDR2 ANQGSEA. The CDR3 protein is CSVELDTEAFF. The DNA of the CDR3 is TGCAGCGTTGAGTTGGACACTGAAGCTTTCTTT. Supplemented by reference TRBV29-1 and TRBJ1-1, the full variable domain reads SAVISQKPSRDICQRGTSLTIQCQVDSQVTMMFWYRQQPGQSLTLIATANQGSEATYESGFVIDKFPISRPNLTFSTLTVSNMSPEDSSIYLCSVELDTEAFFGQGTRLTVV.

This clone has only one observation. The chain joins TRBV7-2 to TRBJ1-2; 7 positions agree with TRBD1. The CDR3 covers 14 residues. The germline CDR1 and CDR2 sequences are SGHTA and FQGNSA. Unmatched junction bases numbered 3, after V lost 2 bases and J lost 3 bases. As DNA, the CDR3 is TGTGCCAGCAGCTTACGGACAGGAGACTATGGCTACACCTTC. It is translated as CASSLRTGDYGYTF.

This clone was observed a handful of times. The chain uses TRBV21-1 and TRBJ2-1; the table gives TRBD1 as D, unverified against the DNA. TRBV21-1 has pseudogene status. The CDR3 is 14 residues long. The CDR3: CASRVEDRSGEQFF. The CDR3 DNA reads as TGTGCCAGCAGGGTTGAGGACAGGTCTGGTGAGCAGTTCTTC.

V is TRBV9 and J is TRBJ2-1, with a tentative D call TRBD1 (5 bases). The CDR3 covers 16 residues. The germline gives CDR1 SGDLS, CDR2 YYNGEE. V dropped 1 base and J dropped 8 bases, with 19 bases sitting between them. The CDR3 bases are TGTGCCAGCAGCGTACCACCCCAGGGTTGGATAGATGAGCAGTTCTTC. Translating gives CASSVPPQGWIDEQFF.

The rearrangement links TRBV7-9 to TRBJ2-3; a weak D match, TRBD2 (6 bases). Between the trimmed V and J ends, which lost 2 bases and 3 bases, there was a span of 15 bases. The CDR3 loop spans 16 amino acids. CDR1 and CDR2 (germline): SEHNR, FQNEAQ (reference sequence). CDR3 region: CASSLHAGPGTDTQYF. DNA of the CDR3: TGTGCCAGCAGCTTACACGCGGGACCGGGGACAGATACGCAGTATTTT.

The chain carries TRBV9 and TRBJ2-7; D is possibly TRBD2 (5 bases). The CDR3 is 15 residues long. Germline V gives CDR1 SGDLS, CDR2 YYNGEE. Deletions cut 4 bases from V and 2 bases from J, with 16 bases between. The DNA for the CDR3 is TGTGCCAGCAGCTCCCACGGGGTATTGCCCTACGAGCAGTACTTC. Translating gives CASSSHGVLPYEQYF.

The chain joins TRBV30 to TRBJ1-3, with 9 bases lining up with TRBD1. With V trimmed by 1 base and J by 1 base, 5 bases remained unmatched. CDR1 GTSNPN and CDR2 SVGIG come from the germline V gene (reference sequence). This CDR3 region has 16 residues. The CDR3 here is CAWSATDRGSGNTIYF. The CDR3 nucleotides read TGTGCCTGGAGTGCGACGGACAGGGGATCTGGAAACACCATATATTTT.

The genes are TRBV19 and TRBJ2-3; 10 bases line up with TRBD1. Germline values: CDR1 LNHDA, CDR2 SQIVND (reference sequence). Losses at the gene ends were 5 bases for V and 4 bases for J; bases not matched to a gene: 6. This CDR3 is built from 15 residues. The CDR3 DNA reads TGTGCCAGTAGTGCCGCCGACAGGGGGCCAGATACGCAGTATTTT. Translated: CASSAADRGPDTQYF.

This clone was observed a handful of times. This chain links TRBV11-2 with TRBJ2-4; D might be TRBD1 or TRBD2, each matching 5 bases. The CDR3 loop spans 14 amino acids. Per the germline V gene, CDR1 is SGHAT and CDR2 is FQNNGV. Between the trimmed V and J ends, which lost 5 bases and 0 bases, there was a span of 8 bases. In DNA form, the CDR3 reads TGTGCCAGCAGCGGGACGTTAGCCAAAAACATTCAGTACTTC. Translation: CASSGTLAKNIQYF.

The rearrangement links TRBV10-3 to TRBJ2-7, with 10 nucleotides matching TRBD1. V was clipped by 6 bases and J by 0 bases; unmatched bases: 2. The CDR3 is made up of 14 amino acids. Germline V CDR1 and CDR2: ENHRY, SYGVKD. The CDR3 DNA follows: TGTGCCATCAGAGGGACAGGGGACTCCTACGAGCAGTACTTC. Translated: CAIRGTGDSYEQYF.

The sample holds a few counts of this clone. The chain has TRBV2 and TRBJ2-2; D not resolved. Looked up from germline, CDR1 is SNHLY and CDR2 is FYNNEI. CDR3 length equals 11 residues. V was trimmed by 6 bases and J by 6 bases, leaving 5 bases between them. CDR3 sequence: CASREPGELFF. Here the CDR3 DNA reads TGTGCCAGCAGGGAGCCCGGGGAGCTGTTTTTT.

The genes are TRBV25-1 and TRBJ2-5; TRBD1 matches at 7 bases. CDR3 length equals 13 residues. Trimming cost V 4 bases and J 2 bases; bases outside gene matches: 1. The germline V gene encodes CDR1 MGHDK and CDR2 SYGVNS. CDR3 protein: CASSGDRQETQYF. DNA for the CDR3: TGTGCCAGCAGTGGGGACAGACAAGAGACCCAGTACTTC.

Only a few counts were recorded for this clone. The chain links TRBV5-1 to TRBJ2-7, with D unresolved. V dropped 2 bases and J dropped 2 bases, with 8 bases sitting between them. This CDR3 region has 13 residues. Germline-derived CDR1 and CDR2 are SGHRS and YFSETQ. The CDR3 coding sequence is TGCGCCAGCAGCTTCGGCCTCACCTACGAGCAGTACTTC. Its protein product is CASSFGLTYEQYF.

This clone was detected only a few times. The rearrangement joins TRBV15 to TRBJ2-7; 8 positions agree with TRBD1. The CDR3 is made up of 14 amino acids. The junction had 5 bases not matched to a gene; V was cut back by 6 bases and J by 1 base. Germline-derived CDR1 and CDR2 are LNHNV and YYDKDF (reference sequence). The CDR3 loop reads CATSLTGESYEQYF. CDR3 coding DNA: TGTGCCACCAGTCTGACAGGGGAATCCTACGAGCAGTACTTC.

This clone was counted between two and nine times. The CDR3 DNA is TGCAGCGCTAACTCCTACAGCAGTTTCGGGACAGAAACCTCCTACACCTTC. Translated: CSANSYSSFGTETSYTF. The chain couples TRBV29-1 to TRBJ1-2, with TRBD1 matching 7 bases. Germline V gives CDR1 SQVTM, CDR2 ANQGSEA. The CDR3 has 17 amino acids. V lost 7 bases and J lost 10; bases outside the gene matches: 27.

The J gene is TRBJ2-4, the V gene TRBV6-6; D is possibly TRBD1 (5 bases). The CDR3 has 15 residues. The V gene lost 10 bases and the J gene lost 1 base, with 17 bases spanning the gap. Looked up from germline, CDR1 is MNHNY and CDR2 is SVGAGI (reference sequence). This CDR3 reads CATRPGYYAKNIQYF. The CDR3 DNA is TGTGCCACCCGGCCAGGGTATTACGCCAAAAACATTCAGTACTTC.

The chain has TRBV11-2 and TRBJ2-1; 9 nucleotides match TRBD2. The V gene's germline CDR1 is SGHAT and CDR2 FQNNGV. This CDR3 comprises 15 residues. J gave up 4 bases and V 7 bases, and 8 bases lay outside the gene matches. The CDR3 DNA sequence: TGTGCCAGCACCCAACGACTAGCGGTTTACAATGAGCAGTTCTTC. Translating it yields CASTQRLAVYNEQFF.

This clone was seen a few times. The J gene is TRBJ2-7, the V gene TRBV30, with a possible D match to TRBD1 (6 bases). The V end was cut by 4 bases, the J end by 5 bases, with 18 bases between. CDR1 is GTSNPN, CDR2 SVGIG, per germline (reference sequence). The CDR3 covers 14 residues. Here the CDR3 DNA reads TGTGCCTGGAATCACAGGGCGGGTTTTAACGAGCAGTACTTC. It is translated as CAWNHRAGFNEQYF.

The chain recombines TRBV5-1 with TRBJ2-7; a weak D match, TRBD2 (6 bases). The CDR3 extends over 15 amino acids. V lost 0 bases and J 3 bases, leaving 13 bases between the germline ends. Germline-derived CDR1 and CDR2 are SGHRS and YFSETQ. CDR3 coding DNA: TGCGCCAGCAGCTTGGGAGTAGCGGAGGACTACGAGCAGTACTTC. Translated, it gives CASSLGVAEDYEQYF.

This clone came up a few times. The rearrangement uses TRBV2 and TRBJ2-5; D is ambiguous. V was shortened by 2 bases and J by 2 bases, with 9 bases between the two germline ends. CDR1 and CDR2 (germline): SNHLY, FYNNEI. The CDR3 spans 14 residues. CDR3 in amino acids: CASSETSAQETQYF. The CDR3 DNA sequence: TGTGCCAGCAGTGAAACCTCTGCACAAGAGACCCAGTACTTC. Full variable domain (rest looked up from reference TRBV2 and TRBJ2-5): EPEVTQTPSHQVTQMGQEVILRCVPISNHLYFYWYRQILGQKVEFLVSFYNNEISEKSEIFDDQFSVERPDGSNFTLKIRSTKLEDSAMYFCASSETSAQETQYFGPGTRLLVL.